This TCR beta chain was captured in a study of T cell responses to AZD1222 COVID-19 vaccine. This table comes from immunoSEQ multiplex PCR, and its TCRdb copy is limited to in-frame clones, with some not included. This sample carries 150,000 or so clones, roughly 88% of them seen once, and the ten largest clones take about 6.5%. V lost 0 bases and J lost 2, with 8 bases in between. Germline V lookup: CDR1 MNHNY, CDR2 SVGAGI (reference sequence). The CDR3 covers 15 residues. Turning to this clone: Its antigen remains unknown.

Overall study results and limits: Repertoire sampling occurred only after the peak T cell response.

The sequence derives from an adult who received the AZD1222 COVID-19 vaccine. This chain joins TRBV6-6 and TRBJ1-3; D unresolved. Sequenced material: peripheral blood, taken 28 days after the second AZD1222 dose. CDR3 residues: CASSYSDGTGNTIYF. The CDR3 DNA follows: TGTGCCAGCAGTTACTCTGACGGAACTGGAAACACCATATATTTT.